The entry below describes one TCR beta chain. This entry is derived from a study of blood T cell repertoires in COVID-19. As for the study in general: Spain, Italy and the United States supplied samples that represented acute and convalescent COVID-19.

Per the study methods: By means of reference gene primer amplification, nucleated cell counts were estimated. Produced via immunoSEQ multiplex PCR; TCRdb's table is partial and in-frame only. V, J and clone size reflect that table, while D and trimming were determined from the DNA. The table lists roughly 300,000 clones, around 89% of them singletons. The TCR was taken from a man aged 18 to 29 who had recovered from COVID-19. Sequenced sample: peripheral blood.

CDR3: CATLRGQGFNEQFF. CDR3 sequence (DNA): TGTGCCACCCTGCGGGGACAGGGGTTCAATGAGCAGTTCTTC. This sequence joins TRBV6-6 and TRBJ2-1; 10 bases fit TRBD1. Per germline, CDR1 MNHNY and CDR2 SVGAGI (reference sequence). V lost 10 bases to trimming and J lost 6 bases; unmatched junction nucleotides: 9. The CDR3 runs 14 residues.